The 7 T cell receptor beta chains presented below share a single source sample, sequenced in a study of T cell responses to AZD1222 COVID-19 vaccine. Some clones are missing from TCRdb's copy, which holds only in-frame ones; the method was immunoSEQ multiplex PCR. The sample includes 85,000 to 100,000 clones, approximately 91% of them seen just once. Source: peripheral blood, taken on day 0 of AZD1222 vaccination. The receptor source for this set is an adult in good health.

The chain employs TRBV6-5 and TRBJ1-1; 10 positions match TRBD1. The CDR3 length is 16 residues. The trim removed 4 bases at V and 1 base at J, leaving 6 bases unmatched. The germline gives CDR1 MNHEY, CDR2 SVGAGI. The CDR3 DNA is TGTGCCAGCAGTTCACAGAGGACAGGGGGGAACACTGAAGCTTTCTTT. Translation gives CASSSQRTGGNTEAFF.

The CDR3 coding sequence is TGTGCCAGCAGCTTGGTGGCTCGCTCTGGAAACACCATATATTTT. Protein: CASSLVARSGNTIYF. This chain uses TRBV5-5 with TRBJ1-3, with D unresolved. CDR1 is SGHKS, CDR2 YYEKEE, per germline (reference sequence). The germline V and J ends were trimmed by 0 bases and 0 bases, with 7 bases remaining between them. The length of the CDR3 is 15 residues.

CDR3 amino acids: CASSQDTTNTEAFF. The CDR3 bases are TGCGCCAGCAGCCAGGACACAACGAACACTGAAGCTTTCTTT. The chain recombines TRBV5-1 with TRBJ1-1, with a weak D call TRBD1 (5 bases). V lost 4 bases and J lost 1, with 11 bases in between. Looked up from germline, CDR1 is SGHRS and CDR2 is YFSETQ. The CDR3 covers 14 residues.

This clone was seen only a few times. The rearrangement links TRBV7-2 to TRBJ2-7; D perhaps matches TRBD1 (6 bases). The germline V and J ends were trimmed by 5 bases and 3 bases, with 11 bases remaining between them. The CDR3 covers 13 residues. CDR1 and CDR2 (germline): SGHTA, FQGNSA. For the CDR3, the DNA is TGTGCCAGCAGCCCCGGACAGATCTACGAGCAGTACTTC. It codes for CASSPGQIYEQYF.

The chain couples TRBV3-1 (or the pseudogene TRBV3-2) to TRBJ2-5; the D gene could be TRBD1 or TRBD2 (5 bases each). Trimming removed 4 bases from V and 4 bases from J, with 7 bases in between. Germline lookup yields CDR1 LGHDT and CDR2 YNNKEL (reference sequence). The CDR3 contains 12 residues. CDR3 sequence reads: CASSPGRETQYF. As DNA, the CDR3 is TGTGCCAGCAGCCCGGGACGAGAGACCCAGTACTTC.

The chain carries TRBV6-6 and TRBJ2-3, with 11 nucleotides matching TRBD2. The V and J ends lost 0 bases and 4 bases, in that order; junction bases with no gene match: 3. The CDR3 totals 16 residues. Germline CDR1 is MNHNY and CDR2 is SVGAGI (reference sequence). CDR3 protein: CASSYSKGLAADTQYF. The CDR3 bases are TGTGCCAGCAGTTACTCGAAGGGACTAGCGGCAGATACGCAGTATTTT.

The gene calls are TRBV25-1 and TRBJ1-6; TRBD1 aligns across 9 bases. The CDR3 covers 15 residues. Germline CDR1 MGHDK, CDR2 SYGVNS. V trimming: 3 bases; J trimming: 9 bases; junction bases outside the gene matches: 6. The CDR3 DNA reads as TGTGCCAGCAGTGACACCGGGACAGGGAGTTCACCCCTCCACTTT. Its translation: CASSDTGTGSSPLHF.